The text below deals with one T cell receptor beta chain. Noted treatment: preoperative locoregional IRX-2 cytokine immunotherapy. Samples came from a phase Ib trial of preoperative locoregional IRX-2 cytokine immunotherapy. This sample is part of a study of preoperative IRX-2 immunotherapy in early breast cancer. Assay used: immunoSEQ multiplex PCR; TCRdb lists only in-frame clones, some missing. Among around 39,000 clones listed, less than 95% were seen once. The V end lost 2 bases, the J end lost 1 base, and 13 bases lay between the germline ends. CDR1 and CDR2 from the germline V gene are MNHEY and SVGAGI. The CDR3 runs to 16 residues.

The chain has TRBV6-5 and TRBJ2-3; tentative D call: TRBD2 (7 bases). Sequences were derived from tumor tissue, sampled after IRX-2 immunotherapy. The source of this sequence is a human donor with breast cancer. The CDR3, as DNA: TGTGCCAGCAGTTACGGGGGAGGGGGGGGCACAGATACGCAGTATTTT. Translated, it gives CASSYGGGGGTDTQYF.